The 13 T cell receptor beta chains below all came from one sample that was sequenced in a study of blood T cell repertoires in COVID-19 (dated by TCRdb to 2018 to 2021). To prepare the library, the immunoSEQ multiplex PCR assay was applied. TCRdb provides this immuneACCESS table in a form limited to in-frame rearrangements. Some clones are lacking; in checked studies, under half of them reflect an unresolved V gene, and why the rest are absent is not known. This sample lists about 140,000 clones; around 88% were detected once. Clones ranked in the top ten supply around 5% of the sample. The sequencing input was peripheral blood. The receptors were sampled from a human donor in a cohort sampled during active COVID-19.

The chain carries TRBV12-3 or TRBV12-4 and TRBJ2-3; D not certain. V shed 5 bases and J shed 6 bases, with 6 bases lying between them. The CDR3 extends over 11 amino acids. CDR3 in amino acids: CASSRVDTQYF. DNA for the CDR3: TGTGCCAGCAGTCGGGTGGATACGCAGTATTTT.

This chain connects TRBV13 to TRBJ2-7; D is perhaps TRBD1 (6 bases). CDR3 length equals 14 residues. The germline V and J ends were trimmed by 1 base and 2 bases, with 9 bases remaining between them. CDR1 and CDR2 (germline): PRHDT, FYEKMQ (reference sequence). This CDR3 reads CASSLEGTTYEQYF. Here the CDR3 DNA reads TGTGCCAGCAGCTTAGAAGGGACAACCTACGAGCAGTACTTC.

The rearrangement joins TRBV29-1 to TRBJ2-1; a weak D match, TRBD2 (6 bases). The CDR3 extends over 17 amino acids. V lost 4 bases and J 3 bases, leaving 22 bases between the germline ends. CDR1 SQVTM and CDR2 ANQGSEA come from the germline V gene. CDR3 protein: CSVGETSSSRFYNEQFF. CDR3 DNA: TGCAGCGTTGGGGAAACTAGCTCCTCAAGGTTCTACAATGAGCAGTTCTTC.

This chain uses TRBV19 with TRBJ2-2; 9 positions match TRBD2. Germline assignment: CDR1 LNHDA and CDR2 SQIVND (reference sequence). The trim removed 5 bases at V and 6 bases at J, leaving 7 bases unmatched. The CDR3 covers 15 residues. The CDR3 DNA sequence: TGTGCCAGTAGTCGTCCAGCGGGAGGCCCCGGGGAGCTGTTTTTT. Protein sequence: CASSRPAGGPGELFF.

The chain is built from TRBV4-1 and TRBJ2-5, with 8 bases identical to TRBD2. This CDR3 spans 19 amino acids. Germline trimming cut 1 base from V and 0 bases from J; bases unmatched to any gene: 13. Germline V CDR1 and CDR2: MGHRA, YSYEKL. The CDR3 bases are TGCGCCAGCAGCCAAGTCCTTGTTGGCGGGAGGCCCCACCAAGAGACCCAGTACTTC. Translating it yields CASSQVLVGGRPHQETQYF.

The J gene is TRBJ2-2, the V gene TRBV11-2; D remains unclear. V was cut by 5 bases and J by 9 bases, with 13 bases left in between. The CDR3 has 13 amino acids. Germline V lookup: CDR1 SGHAT, CDR2 FQNNGV. CDR3 sequence: CASSPPPDRELFF. The CDR3 coding sequence is TGTGCCAGCAGCCCCCCCCCAGACAGGGAGCTGTTTTTT.

The chain carries TRBV12-3 or TRBV12-4 and TRBJ1-5, with a weak D call TRBD1 (6 bases). The CDR3 is 13 residues long. V lost 6 bases and J lost 4, with 10 bases in between. The CDR3 sequence is CASRPQGNQPQHF. The CDR3 DNA is TGTGCCAGCAGGCCACAGGGAAATCAGCCCCAGCATTTT.

V is TRBV6-6 and J is TRBJ1-1; 7 bases align to TRBD1. Per the germline V gene, CDR1 is MNHNY and CDR2 is SVGAGI (reference sequence). CDR3 length: 17 amino acids. The V segment lost 5 bases and the J segment 1 base; nucleotides outside the gene matches: 13. This CDR3 reads CASSHTLNRGGNTEAFF. The CDR3 DNA is TGTGCCAGCAGTCACACACTCAACAGGGGAGGGAACACTGAAGCTTTCTTT.

V is TRBV7-9 and J is TRBJ2-5, with D unresolved. The CDR3 is 14 amino acids. V lost 5 bases to trimming and J lost 4 bases, with 14 bases between them. The germline V gene encodes CDR1 SEHNR and CDR2 FQNEAQ (reference sequence). As DNA, the CDR3 is TGTGCCAGCAGCCTAGATATCCCCCGAGAGACCCAGTACTTC. Translated, it gives CASSLDIPRETQYF.

This clone was counted ten times or more. The chain uses TRBV9 and TRBJ2-5, with TRBD2 matching 8 bases. Germline V gene lookup returns CDR1 SGDLS and CDR2 YYNGEE. After removal of 3 bases from V and 6 bases from J, the junction contained 7 bases not matched to a gene. The length of the CDR3 is 14 residues. CDR3: CASSDGGALKTQYF. In nucleotides, the CDR3 is TGTGCCAGCAGCGACGGGGGGGCCTTGAAGACCCAGTACTTC.

The chain links TRBV4-1 to TRBJ1-3, with D perhaps TRBD1 (6 bases). Trimming pared 0 bases from V and 4 bases from J, leaving 13 bases between. The CDR3 has 16 residues. Germline loops: CDR1 MGHRA, CDR2 YSYEKL. CDR3 region: CASSQDRDTGGNTIYF. CDR3 bases: TGCGCCAGCAGCCAAGATCGGGACACCGGAGGAAACACCATATATTTT.

This chain connects TRBV21-1 to TRBJ1-6. TRBV21-1 is reported as a pseudogene. This CDR3 has 18 amino acids. The CDR3, as DNA: TGTGCCAGCAGCCAAAGGGTCGGGGTAGTAACCTATAATTCACCCCTCCACTTT. Translating gives CASSQRVGVVTYNSPLHF.

J is TRBJ1-1 and V is TRBV28; no clear D gene. V dropped 4 bases and J dropped 8 bases, with 8 bases sitting between them. The CDR3 extends over 11 amino acids. Germline V gene lookup returns CDR1 MDHEN and CDR2 SYDVKM. For the CDR3, the DNA is TGTGCCAGCAGTTACCTTCGGGAAGCTTTCTTT. Protein sequence: CASSYLREAFF.